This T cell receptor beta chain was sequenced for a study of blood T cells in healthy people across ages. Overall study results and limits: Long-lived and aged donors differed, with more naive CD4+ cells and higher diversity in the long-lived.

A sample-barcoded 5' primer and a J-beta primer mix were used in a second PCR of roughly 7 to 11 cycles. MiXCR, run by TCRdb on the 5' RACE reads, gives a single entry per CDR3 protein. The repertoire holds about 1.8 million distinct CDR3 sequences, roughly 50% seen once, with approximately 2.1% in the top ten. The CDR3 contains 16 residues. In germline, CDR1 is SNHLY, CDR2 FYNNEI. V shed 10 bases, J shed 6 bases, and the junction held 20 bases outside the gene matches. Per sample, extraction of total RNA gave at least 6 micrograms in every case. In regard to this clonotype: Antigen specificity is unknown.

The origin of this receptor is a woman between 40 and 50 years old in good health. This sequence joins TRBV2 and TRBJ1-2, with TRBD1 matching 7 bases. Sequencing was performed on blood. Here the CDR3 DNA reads TGTGCCATCGCTGGGGACAGAGCACAGGGTGCTCATGGCTACACCTTC. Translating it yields CAIAGDRAQGAHGYTF.